This T cell receptor (beta chain) was retrieved from a study of immune heterogeneity within non-small cell lung tumors. This CDR3 has 15 residues. CDR1 is SGDLS, CDR2 YYNGEE, per germline. A multiplex PCR containing 32 V primers and 13 J primers was used to amplify TCR beta CDR3. TCRdb called the multiplex PCR reads again in MiXCR, with one record for every CDR3 protein. In the table there are some 14,000 distinct CDR3 sequences, roughly 30% of which are singletons. Genomic DNA from bulk tumor acted as the template, and around 630 ng was loaded per sample. Several widely spaced biopsies per primary tumor were taken during surgery. The cohort was untreated, with newly diagnosed non-small cell lung cancer undergoing curative surgery. To note about this clonotype: Its cognate antigen is unknown. One end of the junction is discordant with germline, which a read error may explain.

Overall study results and limits: Identical dominant CDR3 beta clonotypes were found repeatedly across the tumor sites of a single patient, and these appeared alongside high-frequency clones that were unique to particular tumor locations.

The sequence was collected from a man aged 35 to 55 with non-small cell lung cancer. Sequenced material: lung tumor tissue. The genes are TRBV9 and TRBJ1-1; D remains unclear. CDR3 sequence: CDSSPPTGQNTEAFF. The CDR3, as DNA: TGTGACAGCAGCCCTCCTACGGGCCAAAACACTGAAGCTTTCTTT. The variable domain in full, completed from reference TRBV9 and TRBJ1-1, reads DSGVTQTPKHLITATGQRVTLRCSPRSGDLSVYWYQQSLDQGLQFLIQYYNGEERAKGNILERFSAQQFPDLHSELNLSSLELGDSALYFCDSSPPTGQNTEAFFGQGTRLTVV.